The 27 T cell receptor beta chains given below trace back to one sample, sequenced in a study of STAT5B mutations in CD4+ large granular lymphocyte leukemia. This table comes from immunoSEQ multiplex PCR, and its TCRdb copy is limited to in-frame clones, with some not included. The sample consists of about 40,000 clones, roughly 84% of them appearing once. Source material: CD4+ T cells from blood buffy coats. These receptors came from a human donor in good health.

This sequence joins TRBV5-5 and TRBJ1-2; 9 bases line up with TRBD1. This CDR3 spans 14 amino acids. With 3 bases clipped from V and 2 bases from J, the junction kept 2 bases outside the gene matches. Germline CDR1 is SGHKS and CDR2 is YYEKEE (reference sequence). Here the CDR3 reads CASSWGQGNYGYTF. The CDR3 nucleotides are TGTGCCAGCAGCTGGGGACAGGGAAACTATGGCTACACCTTC.

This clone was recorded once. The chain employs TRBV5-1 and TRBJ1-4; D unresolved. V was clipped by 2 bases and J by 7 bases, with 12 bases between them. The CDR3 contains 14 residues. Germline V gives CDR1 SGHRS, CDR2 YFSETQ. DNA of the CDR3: TGCGCCAGCAGCTTTTGGGGTGGGGTTGAAAAACTGTTTTTT. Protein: CASSFWGGVEKLFF.

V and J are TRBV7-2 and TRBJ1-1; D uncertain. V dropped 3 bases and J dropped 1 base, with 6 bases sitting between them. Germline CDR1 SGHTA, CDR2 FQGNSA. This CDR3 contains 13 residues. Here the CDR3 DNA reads TGTGCCAGCAGCTTTACAGAGAACACTGAAGCTTTCTTT. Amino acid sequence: CASSFTENTEAFF.

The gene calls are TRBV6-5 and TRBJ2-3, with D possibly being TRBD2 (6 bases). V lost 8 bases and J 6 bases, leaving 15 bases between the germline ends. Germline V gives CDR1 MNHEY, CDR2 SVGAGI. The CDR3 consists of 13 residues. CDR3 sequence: CASEPPGGDTQYF. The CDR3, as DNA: TGTGCCAGCGAACCCCCTGGGGGGGATACGCAGTATTTT.

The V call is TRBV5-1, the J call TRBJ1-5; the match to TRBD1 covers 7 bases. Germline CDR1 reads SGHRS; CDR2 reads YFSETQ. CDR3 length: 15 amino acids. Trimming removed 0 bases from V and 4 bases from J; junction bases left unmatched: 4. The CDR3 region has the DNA TGCGCCAGCAGCTTGGGGGGGACAGAGAATCAGCCCCAGCATTTT. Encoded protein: CASSLGGTENQPQHF.

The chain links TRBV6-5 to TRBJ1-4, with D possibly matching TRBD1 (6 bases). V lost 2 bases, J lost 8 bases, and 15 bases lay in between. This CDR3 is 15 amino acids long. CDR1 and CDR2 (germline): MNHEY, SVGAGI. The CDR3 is CASSYGQGRGEKLFF. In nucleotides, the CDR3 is TGTGCCAGCAGTTACGGGCAGGGGCGAGGCGAAAAACTGTTTTTT.

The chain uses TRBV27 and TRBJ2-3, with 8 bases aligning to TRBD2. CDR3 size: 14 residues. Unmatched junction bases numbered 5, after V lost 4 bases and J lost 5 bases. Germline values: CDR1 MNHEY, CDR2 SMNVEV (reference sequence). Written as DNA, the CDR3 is TGTGCCAGCAGTTCCGGACTAGCCGTAGATACGCAGTATTTT. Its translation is CASSSGLAVDTQYF.

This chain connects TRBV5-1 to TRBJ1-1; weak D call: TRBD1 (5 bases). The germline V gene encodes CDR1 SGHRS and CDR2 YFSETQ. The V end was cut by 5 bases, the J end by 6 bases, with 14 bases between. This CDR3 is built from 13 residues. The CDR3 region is CASRSGTASEAFF. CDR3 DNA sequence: TGCGCCAGCAGGTCTGGGACGGCATCTGAAGCTTTCTTT.

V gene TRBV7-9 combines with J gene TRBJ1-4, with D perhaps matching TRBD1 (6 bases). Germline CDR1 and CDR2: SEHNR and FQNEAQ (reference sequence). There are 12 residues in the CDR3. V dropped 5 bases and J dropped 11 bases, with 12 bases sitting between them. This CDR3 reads CASSIEQGKLFF. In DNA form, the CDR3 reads TGTGCCAGCAGCATCGAACAGGGTAAACTGTTTTTT.

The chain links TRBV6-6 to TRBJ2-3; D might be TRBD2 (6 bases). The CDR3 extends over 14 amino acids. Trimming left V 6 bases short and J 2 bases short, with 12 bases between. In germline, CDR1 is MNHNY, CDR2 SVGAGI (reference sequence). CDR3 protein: CASSTGTFTDTQYF. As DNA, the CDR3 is TGTGCCAGCAGCACCGGGACTTTCACAGATACGCAGTATTTT.

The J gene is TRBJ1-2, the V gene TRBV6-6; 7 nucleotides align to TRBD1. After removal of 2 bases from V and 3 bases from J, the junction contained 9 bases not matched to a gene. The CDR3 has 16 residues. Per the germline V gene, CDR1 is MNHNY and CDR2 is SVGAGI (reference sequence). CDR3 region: CASSYRGQKSDYGYTF. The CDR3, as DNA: TGTGCCAGCAGTTACAGGGGGCAAAAATCGGACTATGGCTACACCTTC.

Written as DNA, the CDR3 is TGCGCCAGCAGCTTACTTACTAGCGGGAACTCAGATACGCAGTATTTT. Its protein product is CASSLLTSGNSDTQYF. The V call is TRBV5-1, the J call TRBJ2-3; 10 bases align to TRBD2. With 2 bases clipped from V and 4 bases from J, the junction kept 7 bases outside the gene matches. The CDR3 consists of 16 residues. Germline CDR1 is SGHRS and CDR2 is YFSETQ.

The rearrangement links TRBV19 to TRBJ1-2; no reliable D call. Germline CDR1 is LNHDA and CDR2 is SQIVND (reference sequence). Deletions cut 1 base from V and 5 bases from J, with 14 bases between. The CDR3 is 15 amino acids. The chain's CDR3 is CASSIALPLGYGYTF. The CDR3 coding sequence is TGTGCCAGTAGTATAGCCCTCCCCCTGGGGTATGGCTACACCTTC.

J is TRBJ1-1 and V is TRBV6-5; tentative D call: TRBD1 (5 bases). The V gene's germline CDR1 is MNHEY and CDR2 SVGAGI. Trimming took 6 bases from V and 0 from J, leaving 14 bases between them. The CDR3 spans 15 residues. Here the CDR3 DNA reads TGTGCCAGCAGCTCCACCGGGGCAGTGAACACTGAAGCTTTCTTT. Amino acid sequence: CASSSTGAVNTEAFF.

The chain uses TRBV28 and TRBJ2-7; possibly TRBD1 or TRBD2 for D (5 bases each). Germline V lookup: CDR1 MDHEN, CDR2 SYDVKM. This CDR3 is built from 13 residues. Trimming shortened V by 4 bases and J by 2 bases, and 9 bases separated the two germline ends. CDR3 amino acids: CASSSRGPYEQYF. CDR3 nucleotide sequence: TGTGCCAGCAGTTCCCGGGGCCCCTACGAGCAGTACTTC.

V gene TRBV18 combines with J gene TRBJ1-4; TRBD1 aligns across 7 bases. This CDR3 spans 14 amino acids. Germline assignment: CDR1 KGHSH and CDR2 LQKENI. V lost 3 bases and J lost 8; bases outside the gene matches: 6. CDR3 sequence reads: CASSPPGTEEKLFF. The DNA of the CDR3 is TGTGCCAGCTCACCCCCCGGGACAGAGGAAAAACTGTTTTTT.

CDR3 bases: TGTGCCAGCGCTGAGGGGTCGGGGAGAAATGAAAAACTGTTTTTT. Residues: CASAEGSGRNEKLFF. The rearrangement joins TRBV7-9 to TRBJ1-4, with D maybe TRBD1 (5 bases). V was trimmed by 8 bases and J by 5 bases, leaving 18 bases between them. CDR3 length: 15 residues. Germline V CDR1 and CDR2: SEHNR, FQNEAQ (reference sequence).

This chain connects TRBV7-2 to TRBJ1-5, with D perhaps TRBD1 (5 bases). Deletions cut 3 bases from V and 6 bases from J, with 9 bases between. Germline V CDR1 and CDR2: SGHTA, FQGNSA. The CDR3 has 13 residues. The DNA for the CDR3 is TGTGCCAGCAGCTTGTCGGGACGTCAGCCCCAGCATTTT. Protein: CASSLSGRQPQHF.

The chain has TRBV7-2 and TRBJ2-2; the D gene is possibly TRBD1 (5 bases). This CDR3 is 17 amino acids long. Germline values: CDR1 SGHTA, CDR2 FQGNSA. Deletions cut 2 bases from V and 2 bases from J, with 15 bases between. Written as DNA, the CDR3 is TGTGCCAGCAGCTTAAATTCTAGGACATTCAACACCGGGGAGCTGTTTTTT. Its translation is CASSLNSRTFNTGELFF. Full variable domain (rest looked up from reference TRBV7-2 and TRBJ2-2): GAGVSQSPSNKVTEKGKDVELRCDPISGHTALYWYRQSLGQGLEFLIYFQGNSAPDKSGLPSDRFSAERTGGSVSTLTIQRTQQEDSAVYLCASSLNSRTFNTGELFFGEGSRLTVL.

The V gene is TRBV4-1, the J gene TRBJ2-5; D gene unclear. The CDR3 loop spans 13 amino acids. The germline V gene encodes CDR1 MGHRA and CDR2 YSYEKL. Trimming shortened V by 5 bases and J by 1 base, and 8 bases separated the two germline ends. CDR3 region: CASSFLGQETQYF. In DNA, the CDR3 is TGCGCCAGCAGCTTCTTGGGCCAAGAGACCCAGTACTTC.

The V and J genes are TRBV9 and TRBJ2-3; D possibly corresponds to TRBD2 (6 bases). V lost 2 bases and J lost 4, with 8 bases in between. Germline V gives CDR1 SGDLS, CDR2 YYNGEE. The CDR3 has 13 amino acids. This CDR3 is CASSVTSPDTQYF. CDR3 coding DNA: TGTGCCAGCAGCGTTACTAGCCCAGATACGCAGTATTTT.

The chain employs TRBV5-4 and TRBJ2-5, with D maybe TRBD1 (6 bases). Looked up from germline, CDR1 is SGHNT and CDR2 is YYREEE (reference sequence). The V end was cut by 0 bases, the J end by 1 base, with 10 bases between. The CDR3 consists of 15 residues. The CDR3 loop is CASSLVRGPQETQYF. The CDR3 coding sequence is TGTGCCAGCAGCTTGGTCAGGGGACCCCAAGAGACCCAGTACTTC.

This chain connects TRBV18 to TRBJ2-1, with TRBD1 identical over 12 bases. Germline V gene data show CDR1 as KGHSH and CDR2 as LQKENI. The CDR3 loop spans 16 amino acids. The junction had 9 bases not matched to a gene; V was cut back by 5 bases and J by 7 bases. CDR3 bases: TGTGCCAGCTCATTCTCCGGGACAGGGGGCTGGAATGAGCAGTTCTTC. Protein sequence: CASSFSGTGGWNEQFF.

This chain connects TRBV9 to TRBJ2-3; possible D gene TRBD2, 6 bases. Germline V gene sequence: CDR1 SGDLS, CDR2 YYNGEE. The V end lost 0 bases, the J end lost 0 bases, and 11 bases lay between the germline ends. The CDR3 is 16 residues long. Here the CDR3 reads CASSVAGGTSTDTQYF. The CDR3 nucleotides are TGTGCCAGCAGCGTAGCCGGCGGGACTAGCACAGATACGCAGTATTTT.

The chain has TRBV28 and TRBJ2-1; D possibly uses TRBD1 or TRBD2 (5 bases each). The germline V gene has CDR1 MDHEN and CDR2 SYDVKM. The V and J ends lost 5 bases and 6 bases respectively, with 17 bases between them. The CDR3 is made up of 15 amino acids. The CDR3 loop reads CASSLGAAGGNEQFF. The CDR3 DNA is TGTGCCAGCAGTCTCGGGGCGGCTGGGGGCAATGAGCAGTTCTTC.

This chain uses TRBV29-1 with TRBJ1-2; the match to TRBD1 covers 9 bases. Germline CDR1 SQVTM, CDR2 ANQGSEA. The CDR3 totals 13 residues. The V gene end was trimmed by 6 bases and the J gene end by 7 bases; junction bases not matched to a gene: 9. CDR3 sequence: CSVGQGSDSGYTF. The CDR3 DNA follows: TGCAGCGTCGGACAGGGGAGTGACTCTGGCTACACCTTC.

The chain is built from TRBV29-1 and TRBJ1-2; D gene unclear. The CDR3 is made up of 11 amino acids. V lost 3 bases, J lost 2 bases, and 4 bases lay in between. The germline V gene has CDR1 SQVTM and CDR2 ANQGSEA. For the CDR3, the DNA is TGCAGCGTTGAGGTGAACTATGGCTACACCTTC. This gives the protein CSVEVNYGYTF.